The rows below give T cell receptor beta chains drawn from one sample of a study of blood T cell repertoires in COVID-19. Profiled with immunoSEQ multiplex PCR; TCRdb holds only in-frame clones, not every one. The table lists a few hundred thousand clones, roughly 90% of them singletons. Sequences were obtained from peripheral blood. The receptors derive from a woman aged 25 to 39 with COVID-19, enrolled during active disease. Both conserved end residues are part of each CDR3. The order of the fields is clone size, V gene, D gene, J gene, CDR3 DNA, CDR3 protein. The D gene is left open where the match is weak. The size entry is marked missing in some rows and otherwise reads once, few, many or a size class.

NA	TRBV25-1	NA	TRBJ2-2	TGTGCCAGCAGGGGGCCCGACACCGGGGAGCTGTTTTTT	CASRGPDTGELFF
NA	TRBV6-5	NA	TRBJ1-2	TGTGCCGTTGCACAGGCTGTCGACTATGGCTACACCTTC	CAVAQAVDYGYTF
NA	TRBV28	NA	TRBJ1-2	TGTGCCAGCAGTGCGTTGGGGGGGTCGGGTGGCTACACCTTC	CASSALGGSGGYTF
NA	TRBV10-3	TRBD2	TRBJ2-3	TGTGCCATCGGAGAGGGCCTAGCGGGAGCCGTCGGGGACACGCAGTATTTT	CAIGEGLAGAVGDTQYF
few	TRBV29-1	NA	TRBJ1-4	TGCAGCGTCCGAGGGCCTACAACTAATGAAAAACTGTTTTTT	CSVRGPTTNEKLFF
NA	TRBV10-3	TRBD1	TRBJ2-5	TGTGCCATCAGTGGTCCGGGACAGGGGGAAGAGACCCAGTACTTC	CAISGPGQGEETQYF
NA	TRBV4-1	NA	TRBJ1-4	TGCGCCAGCAGCCAATCGGGGGGGGGATTTAATGAAAAACTGTTTTTT	CASSQSGGGFNEKLFF
NA	TRBV10-1	TRBD2	TRBJ2-1	TGCGCCAGCAGTGCGGGACTAGCGATTGAGCAGTTCTTC	CASSAGLAIEQFF
few	TRBV7-2	NA	TRBJ1-5	TGTGCCAGCAGCTTAATAGGGGGGGGTAGCAATCAGCCCCAGCATTTT	CASSLIGGGSNQPQHF
NA	TRBV3-1/TRBV3-2	NA	TRBJ2-1	TGTGCCAGCAGCCAAGGCGCCCCACTAGTGGGTCGGAATGAGCAGTTCTTC	CASSQGAPLVGRNEQFF
NA	TRBV6-4	NA	TRBJ1-1	TGTGCCAGCAGTGCCCTCGGACAGCCGAACACTGAAGCTTTCTTT	CASSALGQPNTEAFF
NA	TRBV18	TRBD1	TRBJ2-1	TGTGCCAGCTCACCAGGGACAGGGGTCTACAATGAGCAGTTCTTC	CASSPGTGVYNEQFF
NA	TRBV5-6	TRBD2	TRBJ2-7	TGTGCCAGCAGCCTAACGACTAGCGGGAGAGGCTACGAGCAGTACTTC	CASSLTTSGRGYEQYF
NA	TRBV11-2	NA	TRBJ2-3	TGTGCCAGCAGCGACCAGGACTGGGATACGCAGTATTTT	CASSDQDWDTQYF
NA	TRBV27	NA	TRBJ2-7	TGTGCCAGCAGTTTTTCGAGCTCCTACGAGCAGTACTTC	CASSFSSSYEQYF
NA	TRBV3-1/TRBV3-2	NA	TRBJ1-2	TGTGCCAGCAGCCCCTACAGGGTCTCGGGCTACACCTTC	CASSPYRVSGYTF
NA	TRBV9	TRBD2	TRBJ2-2	TGTGCCAGCAGCGTAGCGGGGGGGCGAAAAACCGGGGAGCTGTTTTTT	CASSVAGGRKTGELFF
NA	TRBV5-1	TRBD2	TRBJ2-2	TGCGCCAGCAGCTTCAATGGACTAGCGGGAACCACCGGGGAGCTGTTTTTT	CASSFNGLAGTTGELFF
NA	TRBV20-1	TRBD2	TRBJ2-7	TGCAGTGCTAGTTTCAGGGACCTCGGGGGGGAGCAGTACTTC	CSASFRDLGGEQYF
NA	TRBV19	TRBD1	TRBJ1-2	TGTGCCAGTAGTATACCAGGACAGGCGCCAACGGCCTATGGCTACACCTTC	CASSIPGQAPTAYGYTF
NA	TRBV19	TRBD2	TRBJ2-1	TGTGCCAGTAGCCGATATATAGCGGGAGGGCTCGGAAATGAGCAGTTCTTC	CASSRYIAGGLGNEQFF
NA	TRBV2	NA	TRBJ1-5	TGTGCCAGCAAGGAACAGAGTTTGAGCAATCAGCCCCAGCATTTT	CASKEQSLSNQPQHF
NA	TRBV2	NA	TRBJ2-1	TGTGCCAGCAGATGGGTCGGCGGCCCTACCCAGTTCTTC	CASRWVGGPTQFF
NA	TRBV30	TRBD2	TRBJ2-3	TGTGCCTGGAGTGGCTCCGGGACTAGGGGGAGCACAGATACGCAGTATTTT	CAWSGSGTRGSTDTQYF
NA	TRBV7-8	TRBD2	TRBJ2-1	TGTGCCAGCAGCTTAGGTCCCAGCGGGAGGGTCTATGAGCAGTTCTTC	CASSLGPSGRVYEQFF
NA	TRBV7-2	TRBD1	TRBJ2-3	TGTGCCAGCACCCGAACCGGGACAGGGGGCGGCGTCAATACGCAGTATTTT	CASTRTGTGGGVNTQYF
once	TRBV5-1	NA	TRBJ1-5	TGCGCCAGCAGCCCCGGGGGGACGGCCAAGCAGCCCCAGCATTTT	CASSPGGTAKQPQHF
few	TRBV5-5	NA	TRBJ1-3	TGTGCCAGCAGCTTGGTGACAGCTCCCTCTGGAAACACCATATATTTT	CASSLVTAPSGNTIYF
NA	TRBV5-1	TRBD1	TRBJ2-2	TGCGCCAGCAGCTTGGGGACAGGGACCGGGGAGCTGTTTTTT	CASSLGTGTGELFF
NA	TRBV27	NA	TRBJ1-5	TGTGCCAGCAGTCAGGGGTTAGGTCAGCCCCAGCATTTT	CASSQGLGQPQHF
once	TRBV3-1/TRBV3-2	TRBD2	TRBJ2-2	TGTGCCAGCAGCCAAGGACTAGCGGGGGACACCGGGGAGCTGTTTTTT	CASSQGLAGDTGELFF
NA	TRBV3-1/TRBV3-2	NA	TRBJ1-1	TGTGCCAGCAGCCAAGATCAAGCAGGGAACACTGAAGCTTTCTTT	CASSQDQAGNTEAFF
NA	TRBV29-1	TRBD1	TRBJ2-5	TGCAGCGTCGGACAGGGTCAAGAGACCCAGTACTTC	CSVGQGQETQYF
once	TRBV18	TRBD2	TRBJ2-2	TGTGCCAGCTCACCGCGGGGGGACTCGCGATCAGCCGGGGAGCTGTTTTTT	CASSPRGDSRSAGELFF
NA	TRBV3-1/TRBV3-2	TRBD2	TRBJ2-7	TGTGCCAGCAGCCAGCTACTAGCGGGAGGGTACGAGCAGTACTTC	CASSQLLAGGYEQYF
NA	TRBV5-1	NA	TRBJ1-2	TGCGCCAGCAGCCCCGAGGGCAGTAACTATGGCTACACCTTC	CASSPEGSNYGYTF
NA	TRBV19	TRBD2	TRBJ2-7	TGTGCCAGTAGTATTAGGGACTACTCCTACGAGCAGTACTTC	CASSIRDYSYEQYF
NA	TRBV6-5	NA	TRBJ1-2	TGTGCCAGCGTACCTGGACAAGGACGCTATGGCTACACCTTC	CASVPGQGRYGYTF
few	TRBV10-1	NA	TRBJ2-1	TGCGCCAGCAGTGAGCGTGCGGTATTGGCCGGTGAGCAGTTCTTC	CASSERAVLAGEQFF
NA	TRBV30	NA	TRBJ1-1	TGTGCCTGGAGGTCCTTAATGAACACTGAAGCTTTCTTT	CAWRSLMNTEAFF
NA	TRBV28	NA	TRBJ1-2	TGTGCCAGCATGAGTCAGAGGGTCTATGGCTACACCTTC	CASMSQRVYGYTF
NA	TRBV14	TRBD2	TRBJ2-2	TGTGCCAGCAGCCTCCGAACTAGCGGGAGCGTCGGGGAGCTGTTTTTT	CASSLRTSGSVGELFF
NA	TRBV30	TRBD1	TRBJ2-7	TGTGCCTGGAACAGGGGCTACGAGCAGTACTTC	CAWNRGYEQYF
NA	TRBV10-3	NA	TRBJ2-7	TGTGCCATCAAAAAGGGGGAGACCTACGAGCAGTACTTC	CAIKKGETYEQYF
once	TRBV28	TRBD1	TRBJ2-1	TGTGCCAGCAGTTCACAGGGGTCGTACAATGAGCAGTTCTTC	CASSSQGSYNEQFF
NA	TRBV18	TRBD1	TRBJ1-1	TGTGCCAGCTCACCTAACGGACAGGGCGACACTGAAGCTTTCTTT	CASSPNGQGDTEAFF
once	TRBV3-1/TRBV3-2	NA	TRBJ2-1	TGTGCCAGCAGCCGCAGGGCTCCTACCTACAATGAGCAGTTCTTC	CASSRRAPTYNEQFF
NA	TRBV28	TRBD2	TRBJ2-1	TGTGCCAGCAGTTTAGGAACTAGCGGGAGTAATGAGCAGTTCTTC	CASSLGTSGSNEQFF
NA	TRBV1	NA	TRBJ2-7	TGCACCAGCAGCCAAGATCGCCTAGCGGGACCTTACGAGCAGTACTTC	CTSSQDRLAGPYEQYF
NA	TRBV7-3	NA	TRBJ2-7	TGTGCCAGCAGCCCACAACCACTAGGACACGAGCAGTACTTC	CASSPQPLGHEQYF
NA	TRBV19	TRBD1	TRBJ1-1	TGTGCCAGTAGTATGGGACAGGGCGAAGGGTCTGAAGCTTTCTTT	CASSMGQGEGSEAFF
NA	TRBV19	NA	TRBJ1-5	TGTGCCAGTAGTATGACGACAGGCTATAGCAATCAGCCCCAGCATTTT	CASSMTTGYSNQPQHF